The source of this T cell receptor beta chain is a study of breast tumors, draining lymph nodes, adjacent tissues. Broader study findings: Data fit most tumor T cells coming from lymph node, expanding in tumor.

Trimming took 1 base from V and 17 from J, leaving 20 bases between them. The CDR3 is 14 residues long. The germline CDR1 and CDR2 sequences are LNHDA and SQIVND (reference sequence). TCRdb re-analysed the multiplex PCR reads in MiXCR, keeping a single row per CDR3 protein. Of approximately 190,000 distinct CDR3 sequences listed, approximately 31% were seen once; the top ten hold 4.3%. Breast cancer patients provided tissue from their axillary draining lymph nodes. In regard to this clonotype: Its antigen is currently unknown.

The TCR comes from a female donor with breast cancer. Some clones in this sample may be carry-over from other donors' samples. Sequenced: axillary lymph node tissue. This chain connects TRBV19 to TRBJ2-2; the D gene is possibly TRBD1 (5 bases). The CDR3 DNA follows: TGTGCCAGTAGTATAGGGGGCAGGTTGCGTCCCGGATTTTTT. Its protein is CASSIGGRLRPGFF.